These T cell receptor beta chains were read from a single sample in a study of PD-1 blockade in classical Hodgkin lymphoma. Repertoires were generated with immunoSEQ multiplex PCR, while TCRdb's copy carries only in-frame clones and drops some. This sample yields around 36,000 clones, of which around nine tenths are seen a single time; roughly 0.23% belongs to the top ten. The material sequenced was CD4+ T cells from blood, taken at baseline. The receptors were sampled from a human donor with classical Hodgkin lymphoma. The conserved cysteine and the conserved F or W are not part of the CDR3 here.

length: 13; V: TRBV7-3; J: TRBJ2-1; CDR3: ASSLMGTRGNEQF
length: 12; V: TRBV6-5; J: TRBJ1-1; CDR3: ASSWGQPNTEAF
length: 12; V: TRBV18; J: TRBJ2-2; CDR3: ASLWGSSTGELF
length: 11; V: TRBV6-5; J: TRBJ1-2; CDR3: ASRRTGNGGYT
length: 10; V: TRBV29-1; J: TRBJ2-1; CDR3: SERLAGDEQF
length: 11; V: TRBV18; J: TRBJ2-5; CDR3: ASSPRQRETQY
length: 11; V: TRBV5-4; J: TRBJ1-4; CDR3: ASSPETGGKLF
length: 12; V: TRBV5-6; J: TRBJ2-1; CDR3: ASSRLGPVHEQF
length: 13; V: TRBV28; J: TRBJ1-3; CDR3: ASSLGQGTGNTIY
length: 10; V: TRBV28; J: TRBJ1-3; CDR3: ASRPGANTIY
length: 16; V: TRBV5-6; J: TRBJ2-6; CDR3: ASSLIRTRSSGANVLT
length: 14; V: TRBV5-6; J: TRBJ2-3; CDR3: ASSSAGGERTDTQY
length: 12; V: TRBV5-1; J: TRBJ1-2; CDR3: ASSTWTGEDGYT
length: 10; V: TRBV6-6; J: TRBJ2-5; CDR3: ASSPYGETQY
length: 12; V: TRBV10-2; J: TRBJ2-1; CDR3: ASTGVAGGDEQF
length: 12; V: TRBV5-1; J: TRBJ2-7; CDR3: ASSLGSQPYEQY
length: 12; V: TRBV7-9; J: TRBJ1-5; CDR3: ASSDDRERQPQH
length: 12; V: TRBV2; J: TRBJ2-7; CDR3: ASSARTALVGQY